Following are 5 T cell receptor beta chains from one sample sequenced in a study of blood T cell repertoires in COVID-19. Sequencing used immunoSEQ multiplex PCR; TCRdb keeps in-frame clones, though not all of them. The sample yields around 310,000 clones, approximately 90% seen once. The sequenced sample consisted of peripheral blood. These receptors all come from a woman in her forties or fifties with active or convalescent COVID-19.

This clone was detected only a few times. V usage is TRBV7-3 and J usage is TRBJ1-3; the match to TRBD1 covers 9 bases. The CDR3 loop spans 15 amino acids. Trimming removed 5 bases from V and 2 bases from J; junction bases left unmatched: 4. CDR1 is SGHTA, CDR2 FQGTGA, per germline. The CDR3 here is CASSTGGAPGNTIYF. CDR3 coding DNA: TGTGCCAGCAGCACAGGGGGCGCCCCTGGAAACACCATATATTTT.

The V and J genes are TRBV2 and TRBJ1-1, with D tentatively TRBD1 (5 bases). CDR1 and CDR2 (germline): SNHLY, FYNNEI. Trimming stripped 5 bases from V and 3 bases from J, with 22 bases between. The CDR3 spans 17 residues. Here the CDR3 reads CASSLRDSERWDTEAFF. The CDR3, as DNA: TGTGCCAGCAGTCTACGGGACTCCGAAAGGTGGGACACTGAAGCTTTCTTT. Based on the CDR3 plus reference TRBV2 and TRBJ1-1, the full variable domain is EPEVTQTPSHQVTQMGQEVILRCVPISNHLYFYWYRQILGQKVEFLVSFYNNEISEKSEIFDDQFSVERPDGSNFTLKIRSTKLEDSAMYFCASSLRDSERWDTEAFFGQGTRLTVV.

CDR3 amino acids: CAISERGGHEQFF. In DNA form, the CDR3 reads TGTGCCATCAGTGAGCGGGGGGGCCATGAGCAGTTCTTC. V and J are TRBV10-3 and TRBJ2-1; 8 bases are shared with TRBD2. CDR3 length: 13 residues. The germline CDR1 and CDR2 sequences are ENHRY and SYGVKD. V lost 2 bases to trimming and J lost 8 bases; unmatched junction nucleotides: 2.

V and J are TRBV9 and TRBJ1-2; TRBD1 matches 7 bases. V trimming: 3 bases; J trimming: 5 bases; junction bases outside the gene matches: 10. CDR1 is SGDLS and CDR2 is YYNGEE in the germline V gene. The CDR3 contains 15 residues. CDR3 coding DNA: TGTGCCAGCAGCGAAGGACAGGAGCCGGGGTATGGCTACACCTTC. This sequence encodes CASSEGQEPGYGYTF.

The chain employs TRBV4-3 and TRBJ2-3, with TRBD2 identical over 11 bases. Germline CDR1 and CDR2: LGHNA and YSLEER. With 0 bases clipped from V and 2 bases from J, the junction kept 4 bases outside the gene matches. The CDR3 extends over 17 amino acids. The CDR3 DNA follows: TGCGCCAGCAGCCAAGAGGCACTAGCGGGGGTCACAGATACGCAGTATTTT. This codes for CASSQEALAGVTDTQYF.